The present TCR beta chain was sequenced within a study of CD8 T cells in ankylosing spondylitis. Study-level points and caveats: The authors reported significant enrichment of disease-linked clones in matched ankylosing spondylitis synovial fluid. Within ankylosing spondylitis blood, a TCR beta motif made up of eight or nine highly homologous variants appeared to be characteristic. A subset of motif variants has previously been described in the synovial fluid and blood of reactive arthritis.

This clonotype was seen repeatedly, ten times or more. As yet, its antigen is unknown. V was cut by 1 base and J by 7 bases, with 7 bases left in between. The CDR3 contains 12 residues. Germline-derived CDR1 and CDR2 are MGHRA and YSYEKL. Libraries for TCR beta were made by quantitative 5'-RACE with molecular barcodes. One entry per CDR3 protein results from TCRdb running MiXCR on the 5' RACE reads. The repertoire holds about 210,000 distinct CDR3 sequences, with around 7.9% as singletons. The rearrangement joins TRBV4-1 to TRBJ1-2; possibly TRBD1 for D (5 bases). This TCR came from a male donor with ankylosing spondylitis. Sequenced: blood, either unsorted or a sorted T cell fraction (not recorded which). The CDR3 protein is CASSQAGVGYTF. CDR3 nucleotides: TGCGCCAGCAGCCAAGCGGGGGTTGGCTACACCTTC.